This T cell receptor beta chain was documented in a study of T cell responses to AZD1222 COVID-19 vaccine. Clones were read by immunoSEQ multiplex PCR, and TCRdb kept only the in-frame ones, dropping some. The sample records approximately 74,000 clones, around four fifths being singletons. The CDR3 is 15 amino acids. Germline assignment: CDR1 LNHDA and CDR2 SQIVND (reference sequence). V was pared by 7 bases and J by 4 bases, with 8 bases of the junction left unmatched. The origin of this receptor is an adult in good health. Material: peripheral blood, obtained on day 0 of AZD1222 vaccination. J is TRBJ1-2 and V is TRBV19; 11 bases agree with TRBD1. The CDR3 coding sequence is TGTGCCAGTACCCCCACCGGGACAGGGGGCTATGGCTACACCTTC. Translation: CASTPTGTGGYGYTF.